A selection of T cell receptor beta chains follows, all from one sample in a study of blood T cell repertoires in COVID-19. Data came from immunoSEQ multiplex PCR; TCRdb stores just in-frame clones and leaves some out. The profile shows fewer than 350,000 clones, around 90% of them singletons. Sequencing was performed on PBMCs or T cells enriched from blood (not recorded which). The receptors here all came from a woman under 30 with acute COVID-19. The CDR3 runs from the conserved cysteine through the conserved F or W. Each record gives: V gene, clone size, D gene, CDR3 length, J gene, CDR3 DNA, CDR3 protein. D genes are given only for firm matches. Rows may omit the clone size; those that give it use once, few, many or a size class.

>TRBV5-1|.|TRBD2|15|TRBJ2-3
TGCGCCAGCAGCTCAACTAGCGGGAGGAGCGATACGCAGTATTTT
CASSSTSGRSDTQYF
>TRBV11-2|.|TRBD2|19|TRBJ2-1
TGTGCCAGCAGCTCCGCCGGGACTAGCGGGAGGGCCCGGATCAATGAGCAGTTCTTC
CASSSAGTSGRARINEQFF
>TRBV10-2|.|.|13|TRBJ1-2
TGCGCCAGCAGCCGTTCCGGGATTGAGGGCTACACCTTC
CASSRSGIEGYTF
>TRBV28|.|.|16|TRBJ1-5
TGTGCCAGCAGTTTAAGGTCAGGTGATAGCAATCAGCCCCAGCATTTT
CASSLRSGDSNQPQHF
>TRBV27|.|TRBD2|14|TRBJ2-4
TGTGCCAGCAGTATAGCGGGAGGAGGGGACATTCAGTACTTC
CASSIAGGGDIQYF
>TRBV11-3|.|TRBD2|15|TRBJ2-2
TGTGCCAGCAGCCCGACTAGCGGGAGAACCGGGGAGCTGTTTTTT
CASSPTSGRTGELFF
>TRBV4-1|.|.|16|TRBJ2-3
TGCGCCAGCAGCCAATCCGGGCGGGCGAGCACAGATACGCAGTATTTT
CASSQSGRASTDTQYF
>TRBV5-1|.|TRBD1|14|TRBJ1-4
TGCGCCAGCACCTCCGGGGCAGGGGGTGAAAAACTGTTTTTT
CASTSGAGGEKLFF
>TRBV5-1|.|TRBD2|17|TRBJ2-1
TGCGCCAGCAGCCCGACTAGCGGCCCCAGCTCCTACAATGAGCAGTTCTTC
CASSPTSGPSSYNEQFF
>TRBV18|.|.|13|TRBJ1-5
TGTGCCAGCTCACCGCCAGGGAATCAGCCCCAGCATTTT
CASSPPGNQPQHF
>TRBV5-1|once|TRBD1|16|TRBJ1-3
TGCGCCAGCAGCTCACAACAGGGGGCCGGTGGAAACACCATATATTTT
CASSSQQGAGGNTIYF
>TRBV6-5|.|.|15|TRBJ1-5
TGTGCCAGCAGGCAGGGTCCCGCAGGCAATCAGCCCCAGCATTTT
CASRQGPAGNQPQHF
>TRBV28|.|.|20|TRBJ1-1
TGTGCCAGCAGTTTTGGTAAGGCAGGGGTTATTGTTTCGATGAACACTGAAGCTTTCTTT
CASSFGKAGVIVSMNTEAFF
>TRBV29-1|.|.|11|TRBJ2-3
TGCAGCGTTGAACAGGCAGGAACGCAGTATTTT
CSVEQAGTQYF
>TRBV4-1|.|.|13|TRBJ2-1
TGCGCCAGCAGCCCGTATCCCTACAATGAGCAGTTCTTC
CASSPYPYNEQFF
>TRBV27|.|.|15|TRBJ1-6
TGTGCCAGCAGTTTAAAAGGGGGAGGGTATTCACCCCTCCACTTT
CASSLKGGGYSPLHF
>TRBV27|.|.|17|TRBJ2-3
TGTGCCAGCAGTTTACGGGATCCATACCTCGCTGCAGATACGCAGTATTTT
CASSLRDPYLAADTQYF
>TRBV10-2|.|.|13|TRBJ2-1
TGCGCCAGCAGCTGGGGGACATACAATGAGCAGTTCTTC
CASSWGTYNEQFF
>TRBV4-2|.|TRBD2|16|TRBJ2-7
TGTGCCAGCAGCCAAGATTTAACTAGCGGCTTCTACGAGCAGTACTTC
CASSQDLTSGFYEQYF
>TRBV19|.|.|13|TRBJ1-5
TGTGCCAGTAGTATTACACCTAATCAGCCCCAGCATTTT
CASSITPNQPQHF
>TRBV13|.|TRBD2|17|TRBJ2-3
TGTGCCAGCAGCTCGGGGGGACTAGCGGGACCCACAGATACGCAGTATTTT
CASSSGGLAGPTDTQYF
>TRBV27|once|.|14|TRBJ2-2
TGTGCCAGCACGGGCGGACGGGATCCCGGGGAGCTGTTTTTT
CASTGGRDPGELFF
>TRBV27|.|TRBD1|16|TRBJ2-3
TGTGCCAGCAGTTTTCTCGGGGCAGGGGGCTCAGATACGCAGTATTTT
CASSFLGAGGSDTQYF
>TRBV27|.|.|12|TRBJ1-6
TGTGCCAGCAGCCTTTATAATTCACCCCTCCACTTT
CASSLYNSPLHF
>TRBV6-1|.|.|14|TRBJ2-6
TGTGCCAGCAGTGAACTATCTGGGGCCAACGTCCTGACTTTC
CASSELSGANVLTF
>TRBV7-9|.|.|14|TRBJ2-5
TGTGCCAGCAGGGCTCCAGGGCCCCAAGAGACCCAGTACTTC
CASRAPGPQETQYF
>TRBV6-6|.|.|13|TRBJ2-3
TGTGCCAGCATTAGCGGCGGTACAGATACGCAGTATTTT
CASISGGTDTQYF
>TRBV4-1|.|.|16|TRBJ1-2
TGCGCCAGCAGCCAAGTCGTGGGGGGGGCTAACTATGGCTACACCTTC
CASSQVVGGANYGYTF
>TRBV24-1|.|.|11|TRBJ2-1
TGTGCCACCAGTGATCAGACAGAGCAGTTCTTC
CATSDQTEQFF
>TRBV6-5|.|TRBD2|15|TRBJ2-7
TGTGCCAGCAGTTACGGGCGGGGGAGCACCTACGAGCAGTACTTC
CASSYGRGSTYEQYF
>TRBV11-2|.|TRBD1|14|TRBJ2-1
TGTGCCAGCAGCTGGGGACAGGGGGCTAGGGAGCAGTTCTTC
CASSWGQGAREQFF
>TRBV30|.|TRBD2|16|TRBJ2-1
TGTGCCTGGAGTCCCGAGCGGGAGCTGACACGCAATGAGCAGTTCTTC
CAWSPERELTRNEQFF
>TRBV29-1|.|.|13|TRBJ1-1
TGCAGCGTTGAAGAGGGAGGGTACACTGAAGCTTTCTTT
CSVEEGGYTEAFF
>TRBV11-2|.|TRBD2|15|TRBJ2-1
TGTGCCAGCAGCCCGGGACTAGCGGCCTACAATGAGCAGTTCTTC
CASSPGLAAYNEQFF
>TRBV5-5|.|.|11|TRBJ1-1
TGTGCCAGCAGCCTAGACAGGCGGGCTTTCTTT
CASSLDRRAFF
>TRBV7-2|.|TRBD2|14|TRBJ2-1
TGTGCCTCCTCGAGTCGCAGCGGGAGGAATGAGCAGTTCTTC
CASSSRSGRNEQFF
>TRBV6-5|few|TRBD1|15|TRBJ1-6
TGTGCCAGCAGGGAGACAGGGGTCGTGAATTCACCCCTCCACTTT
CASRETGVVNSPLHF